The 18 T cell receptor beta chains listed next were all sequenced from one sample in a study of chemoradiotherapy in HPV16-positive cancers. Generated by immunoSEQ multiplex PCR, the TCRdb table keeps only in-frame clones and is missing some. The sample shows 30,000 to 45,000 clones, over 75% of them seen only once. The source material was blood, sampled from a patient who underwent chemoradiotherapy. These TCRs come from a human donor with HPV-associated anogenital cancer.

This rearrangement joins TRBV13 to TRBJ2-7, with D possibly called TRBD1 or TRBD2 (6 bases each). The CDR3 length is 14 residues. Germline V CDR1 and CDR2: PRHDT, FYEKMQ (reference sequence). The germline V and J ends were trimmed by 3 bases and 3 bases, with 12 bases remaining between them. The CDR3 region is CASSFRGPNYEQYF. DNA of the CDR3: TGTGCCAGCAGCTTCCGGGGGCCAAACTACGAGCAGTACTTC. Supplemented by reference TRBV13 and TRBJ2-7, the full variable domain reads AAGVIQSPRHLIKEKRETATLKCYPIPRHDTVYWYQQGPGQDPQFLISFYEKMQSDKGSIPDRFSAQQFSDYHSELNMSSLELGDSALYFCASSFRGPNYEQYFGPGTRLTVT.

The V call is TRBV6-5, the J call TRBJ1-1, with D perhaps TRBD1 (5 bases). V lost 1 base to trimming and J lost 2 bases, with 14 bases between them. The CDR3 sequence is 16 residues long. From germline, CDR1 is MNHEY and CDR2 SVGAGI. The CDR3 DNA reads TGTGCCAGCAGTTACTTGGGGTTGGGGGACAACACTGAAGCTTTCTTT. Its translation is CASSYLGLGDNTEAFF.

The rearrangement links TRBV11-2 to TRBJ2-7, with D perhaps TRBD1 (6 bases). The CDR3 runs 16 residues. Germline values: CDR1 SGHAT, CDR2 FQNNGV. Deletions cut 3 bases from V and 2 bases from J, with 17 bases between. Here the CDR3 reads CASSFQGKLRTYEQYF. For the CDR3, the DNA is TGTGCCAGCAGCTTCCAGGGGAAATTAAGGACCTACGAGCAGTACTTC.

This chain connects TRBV6-5 to TRBJ1-2; 7 nucleotides align to TRBD1. The CDR3 consists of 15 residues. The germline gives CDR1 MNHEY, CDR2 SVGAGI. The trim removed 6 bases at V and 5 bases at J, leaving 12 bases unmatched. The CDR3 sequence: CASRQPSGTAYGYTF. The CDR3 nucleotides are TGTGCCAGCAGGCAACCCTCCGGGACAGCATATGGCTACACCTTC.

V is TRBV15 and J is TRBJ2-3; perhaps TRBD2 as D (5 bases). The CDR3 sequence is 13 residues long. Germline-derived CDR1 and CDR2 are LNHNV and YYDKDF (reference sequence). V was trimmed by 3 bases and J by 1 base, leaving 5 bases between them. DNA for the CDR3: TGTGCCACCAGCAGCGGGGGCACAGATACGCAGTATTTT. It yields the protein CATSSGGTDTQYF.

The chain uses TRBV6-1 and TRBJ2-2; D may be TRBD1 (5 bases). V was clipped by 7 bases and J by 3 bases, with 12 bases between them. The CDR3 sequence is 14 residues long. Germline-derived CDR1 and CDR2 are MNHNS and SASEGT. CDR3 DNA sequence: TGTGCCAGCACCCAGGGTGGGTACACCGGGGAGCTGTTTTTT. This encodes CASTQGGYTGELFF.

V usage is TRBV9 and J usage is TRBJ2-1; tentatively, D is TRBD2 (6 bases). Trimming pared 2 bases from V and 4 bases from J, leaving 13 bases between. Germline V gives CDR1 SGDLS, CDR2 YYNGEE. The CDR3 consists of 15 residues. CDR3 residues: CASSVAPGLYNEQFF. The CDR3 nucleotides read TGTGCCAGCAGCGTGGCACCGGGACTTTACAATGAGCAGTTCTTC.

The chain recombines TRBV7-9 with TRBJ2-7; no clear D gene. CDR3 length: 14 residues. V lost 1 base and J lost 4, with 11 bases in between. Germline lookup yields CDR1 SEHNR and CDR2 FQNEAQ (reference sequence). This chain's CDR3 is CASSLEFSGYEQYF. The CDR3 region has the DNA TGTGCCAGCAGCTTAGAGTTCAGTGGGTACGAGCAGTACTTC.

The rearrangement links TRBV5-4 to TRBJ2-3; 16 nucleotides line up with TRBD2. V was pared by 4 bases and J by 4 bases, with 3 bases of the junction left unmatched. CDR3 length equals 16 residues. Germline-derived CDR1 and CDR2 are SGHNT and YYREEE (reference sequence). The CDR3 bases are TGTGCCAGCAGCATGGGGACTAGCGGGGGGGCAGATACGCAGTATTTT. Translated, it gives CASSMGTSGGADTQYF.

The chain has TRBV18 and TRBJ2-5; D may be TRBD1 or TRBD2 (5 bases each). V was shortened by 3 bases and J by 8 bases, with 16 bases between the two germline ends. The CDR3 contains 14 residues. The germline CDR1 and CDR2 sequences are KGHSH and LQKENI. The CDR3 DNA reads TGTGCCAGCTCACCGGGCAGGGACCGAGGAACCCAGTACTTC. As protein: CASSPGRDRGTQYF.

CDR3 sequence reads: CASSRGGVVEQYF. In DNA form, the CDR3 reads TGTGCCAGCAGCCGCGGGGGGGTCGTCGAGCAGTACTTC. V is TRBV9 and J is TRBJ2-7; 9 nucleotides agree with TRBD2. This CDR3 is 13 amino acids long. V was clipped by 4 bases and J by 6 bases; unmatched bases: 5. Germline assignment: CDR1 SGDLS and CDR2 YYNGEE.

The chain joins TRBV5-1 to TRBJ2-6, with D perhaps given as TRBD1 or TRBD2 (5 bases each). Trimming pared 7 bases from V and 3 bases from J, leaving 14 bases between. The CDR3 runs to 15 residues. Germline V CDR1 and CDR2: SGHRS, YFSETQ. DNA of the CDR3: TGCGCCAGCGGGACGGCTCGTGGTGGGGCCAACGTCCTGACTTTC. It encodes CASGTARGGANVLTF.

The CDR3 DNA is TGTGCCATCAGTGAGCGGGGGGGGGCCTCCCTCTCCTACGAGCAGTACTTC. It yields the protein CAISERGGASLSYEQYF. This rearrangement joins TRBV10-3 to TRBJ2-7; 8 bases agree with TRBD2. J gave up 0 bases and V 2 bases, and 9 bases lay outside the gene matches. The CDR3 has 17 residues. The V gene's germline CDR1 is ENHRY and CDR2 SYGVKD.

The V call is TRBV5-1, the J call TRBJ2-1, with 7 bases matching TRBD2. The CDR3 covers 15 residues. Germline V gene lookup returns CDR1 SGHRS and CDR2 YFSETQ. V shed 0 bases and J 6 bases; nucleotides not matched to a gene: 6. The CDR3 region is CASSLGDIAGNEQFF. CDR3 sequence (DNA): TGCGCCAGCAGCTTGGGAGATATAGCGGGCAATGAGCAGTTCTTC.

The chain joins TRBV5-8 to TRBJ1-1; D is unresolved. This CDR3 is built from 15 residues. The V and J ends lost 2 bases and 0 bases respectively, with 11 bases between them. CDR1 SGHTS and CDR2 YDEGEE come from the germline V gene. The CDR3 nucleotides are TGTGCCAGCAGCTTAGTCGGGAGGATGAACACTGAAGCTTTCTTT. Its protein is CASSLVGRMNTEAFF.

The chain links TRBV4-2 to TRBJ1-2, with 10 positions matching TRBD1. Germline CDR1 is LGHNA and CDR2 is YNFKEQ. V lost 1 base to trimming and J lost 2 bases; unmatched junction nucleotides: 10. The CDR3 runs 18 residues. CDR3: CASSQVPGPGQGNYGYTF. The DNA of the CDR3 is TGTGCCAGCAGCCAAGTCCCGGGACCGGGACAGGGGAACTATGGCTACACCTTC.

This chain links TRBV6-1 with TRBJ2-1; 9 positions agree with TRBD1. The length of the CDR3 is 15 residues. Germline CDR1 and CDR2: MNHNS and SASEGT. Trimming at V came to 6 bases and at J to 8 bases, leaving 11 bases not matched to a gene. This CDR3 reads CASRQSTGGGYEQFF. The CDR3 DNA reads TGTGCCAGCAGACAATCGACAGGGGGGGGATATGAGCAGTTCTTC.

The table lists this clone with a count of one. The chain carries TRBV18 and TRBJ1-6; TRBD1 matches 8 bases. Germline V gives CDR1 KGHSH, CDR2 LQKENI. With 2 bases clipped from V and 6 bases from J, the junction kept 3 bases outside the gene matches. There are 15 residues in the CDR3. The CDR3 nucleotides are TGTGCCAGCTCACCAAGGGGACAGGCTAATTCACCCCTCCACTTT. It encodes CASSPRGQANSPLHF. Looking up the rest from reference TRBV18 and TRBJ1-6 gives the full variable domain: NAGVMQNPRHLVRRRGQEARLRCSPMKGHSHVYWYRQLPEEGLKFMVYLQKENIIDESGMPKERFSAEFPKEGPSILRIQQVVRGDSAAYFCASSPRGQANSPLHFGNGTRLTVT.